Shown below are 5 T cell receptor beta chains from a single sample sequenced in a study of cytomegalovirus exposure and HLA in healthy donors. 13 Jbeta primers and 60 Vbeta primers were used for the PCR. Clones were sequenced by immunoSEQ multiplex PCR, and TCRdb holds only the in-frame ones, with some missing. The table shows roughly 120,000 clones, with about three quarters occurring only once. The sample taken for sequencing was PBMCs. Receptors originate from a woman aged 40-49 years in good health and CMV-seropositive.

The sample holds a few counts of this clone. CDR3 in DNA: TGTGCCAGCAGTGAAGCACAGGGAAGGTGGACCGGGGAGCTGTTTTTT. Protein product: CASSEAQGRWTGELFF. This chain links TRBV6-1 with TRBJ2-2; a possible D gene is TRBD1 (6 bases). The germline V and J ends were trimmed by 0 bases and 5 bases, with 13 bases remaining between them. CDR3 size: 16 residues. CDR1 is MNHNS and CDR2 is SASEGT in the germline V gene.

The CDR3 region has the DNA TGTGCCAGCAGTAAGAATTCTCAGGGTCTTGGCTACACCTTC. Protein: CASSKNSQGLGYTF. The chain has TRBV2 and TRBJ1-2; TRBD1 is a possible D gene (5 bases). Between the trimmed V and J ends, which lost 5 bases and 7 bases, there was a span of 17 bases. This CDR3 has 14 amino acids. Germline CDR1 SNHLY, CDR2 FYNNEI.

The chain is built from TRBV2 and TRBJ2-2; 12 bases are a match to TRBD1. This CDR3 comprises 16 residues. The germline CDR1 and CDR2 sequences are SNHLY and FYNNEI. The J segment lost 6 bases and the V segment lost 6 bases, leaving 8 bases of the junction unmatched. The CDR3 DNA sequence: TGTGCCAGCAGATCTCCGGGACAGGGGGCTGCCGGGGAGCTGTTTTTT. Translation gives CASRSPGQGAAGELFF.

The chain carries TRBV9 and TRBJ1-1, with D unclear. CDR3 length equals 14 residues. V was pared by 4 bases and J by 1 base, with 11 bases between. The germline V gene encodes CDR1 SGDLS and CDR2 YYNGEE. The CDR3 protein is CASSITAQNTEAFF. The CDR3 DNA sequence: TGTGCCAGCAGCATAACCGCACAGAACACTGAAGCTTTCTTT. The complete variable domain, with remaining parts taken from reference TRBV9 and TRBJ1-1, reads DSGVTQTPKHLITATGQRVTLRCSPRSGDLSVYWYQQSLDQGLQFLIQYYNGEERAKGNILERFSAQQFPDLHSELNLSSLELGDSALYFCASSITAQNTEAFFGQGTRLTVV.

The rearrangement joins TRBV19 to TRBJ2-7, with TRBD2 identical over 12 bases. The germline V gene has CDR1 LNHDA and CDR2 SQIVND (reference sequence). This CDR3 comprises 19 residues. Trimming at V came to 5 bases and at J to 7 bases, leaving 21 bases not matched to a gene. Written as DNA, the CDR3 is TGTGCCAGTAGTCCCCAATCCACCGGACTAGCGGGGATGAGGGCGGAGCAGTACTTC. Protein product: CASSPQSTGLAGMRAEQYF.